The 21 T cell receptor beta chains reported below all come from one sample, sequenced in a study. TCRdb analysed the 5' RACE reads with MiXCR anew, one entry per CDR3 protein. Among 62,000 or so distinct CDR3 sequences listed, 25% to 35% were seen once. The sample comprised tumor-infiltrating naive CD4+ T cells sorted from the breast tumor. The subset here: naive CD4+ T cells, CD4+CD45RA+CD25-. These receptors came from a female donor with breast cancer.

This clonotype was observed a handful of times. DNA for the CDR3: TGCGCCAGCAGCCCCGAGGGCCGGCGAGAAAAACTGTTTTTT. It specifies CASSPEGRREKLFF. This rearrangement joins TRBV4-3 to TRBJ1-4; D is unclear. V lost 4 bases and J lost 8, with 14 bases in between. There are 14 residues in the CDR3. Germline loops: CDR1 LGHNA, CDR2 YSLEER.

The gene calls are TRBV9 and TRBJ2-1, with D unclear. Germline-derived CDR1 and CDR2 are SGDLS and YYNGEE. The CDR3 runs 15 residues. V was shortened by 4 bases and J by 5 bases, with 16 bases between the two germline ends. This CDR3 is CASSPQLRQNNEQFF. Written as DNA, the CDR3 is TGTGCCAGCAGCCCCCAACTGCGGCAGAACAATGAGCAGTTCTTC.

This clonotype was recorded a few times. The chain uses TRBV20-1 and TRBJ1-5, with a tentative D call TRBD1 (5 bases). This CDR3 comprises 13 residues. Germline loops: CDR1 DFQATT, CDR2 SNEGSKA (reference sequence). V was clipped by 1 base and J by 7 bases, with 11 bases between them. The CDR3 sequence is CSARARVGQPQHF. In DNA, the CDR3 is TGCAGTGCTAGAGCCAGGGTGGGACAGCCCCAGCATTTT.

This clonotype turned up a few times. The chain links TRBV20-1 to TRBJ2-3; 7 bases line up with TRBD1. The CDR3 runs 14 residues. Germline lookup yields CDR1 DFQATT and CDR2 SNEGSKA (reference sequence). Trimming removed 5 bases from V and 0 bases from J; junction bases left unmatched: 5. The CDR3 nucleotides read TGCAGTGCTCTCTTACAGGGGAGCACAGATACGCAGTATTTT. Translated, it gives CSALLQGSTDTQYF.

The sample holds a few counts of this clonotype. The V call is TRBV6-1, the J call TRBJ1-6; D remains unclear. This CDR3 region has 13 residues. Looked up from germline, CDR1 is MNHNS and CDR2 is SASEGT. The V end was cut by 3 bases, the J end by 7 bases, with 7 bases between. The CDR3 region has the DNA TGTGCCAGCAGTGAGCGGTGGAATTCACCCCTCCACTTT. Translating gives CASSERWNSPLHF.

The chain links TRBV7-9 to TRBJ1-2; a weak D match, TRBD1 (6 bases). Trimming stripped 5 bases from V and 7 bases from J, with 11 bases between. The CDR3 is 12 residues long. Germline V gives CDR1 SEHNR, CDR2 FQNEAQ (reference sequence). CDR3 residues: CASSIGQSGYTF. As DNA, the CDR3 is TGTGCCAGCAGCATAGGACAGTCTGGCTACACCTTC.

The chain recombines TRBV6-1 with TRBJ2-3; D ambiguous. Germline V gives CDR1 MNHNS, CDR2 SASEGT. Trimming pared 3 bases from V and 5 bases from J, leaving 9 bases between. CDR3 length equals 13 residues. The CDR3 sequence is CASSDQDGDTQYF. Written as DNA, the CDR3 is TGTGCCAGCAGTGACCAAGACGGAGATACGCAGTATTTT.

This clonotype was seen a handful of times. This sequence joins TRBV12-3 or TRBV12-4 and TRBJ2-5; D gene ambiguous. Trimming took off 1 base at V and 4 bases at J, with 10 bases between the two ends. The CDR3 length is 14 residues. The CDR3 sequence is CASSLEGWRETQYF. The CDR3 coding sequence is TGTGCCAGCAGTTTAGAGGGCTGGCGAGAGACCCAGTACTTC.

This chain links TRBV9 with TRBJ1-2; no clear D gene. V gave up 4 bases and J gave up 6 bases, with 16 bases separating them. Germline V CDR1 and CDR2: SGDLS, YYNGEE. The CDR3 contains 14 residues. The CDR3 DNA reads as TGTGCCAGCAGCACCCCGGGGAGGAGGGATGGCTACACCTTC. As protein: CASSTPGRRDGYTF.

This clonotype was picked up a small number of times. The CDR3 bases are TGTGCCAGCAGTTTAGGCAGGGGTAGCTCTGGGGCCAACGTCCTGACTTTC. Translated: CASSLGRGSSGANVLTF. The V and J genes are TRBV12-3 or TRBV12-4 and TRBJ2-6; the D gene is possibly TRBD1 (6 bases). This CDR3 comprises 17 residues. Trimming stripped 1 base from V and 0 bases from J, with 10 bases between.

This clonotype was counted many times. This chain links TRBV4-2 with TRBJ1-3; 8 bases agree with TRBD1. Germline CDR1 is LGHNA and CDR2 is YNFKEQ. The junction had 16 bases not matched to a gene; V was cut back by 0 bases and J by 0 bases. This CDR3 contains 21 residues. This CDR3 is CASSQEEIGQGRISSGNTIYF. The CDR3 region has the DNA TGTGCCAGCAGCCAAGAGGAGATCGGACAGGGTCGAATTAGCTCTGGAAACACCATATATTTT.

A remark on this clonotype: Compared with germline, one end of the junction differs, possibly owing to a read error. The chain couples TRBV6-5 to TRBJ2-5, with TRBD1 matching 7 bases. This CDR3 has 13 amino acids. Germline V lookup: CDR1 MNHEY, CDR2 SVGAGI. The CDR3 reads CASNRDRQGTQYF. The CDR3 nucleotides are TGTGCCAGCAACCGGGACAGACAAGGGACCCAGTACTTC.

There are a few counts of this clonotype. The V call is TRBV5-1, the J call TRBJ1-5, with 12 positions matching TRBD1. With V trimmed by 1 base and J by 8 bases, 7 bases remained unmatched. This CDR3 is built from 16 residues. The germline gives CDR1 SGHRS, CDR2 YFSETQ. CDR3 nucleotide sequence: TGCGCCAGCAGCTTGTGGACCGGGACAGGGGGCGAGCCCCAGCATTTT. Its translation is CASSLWTGTGGEPQHF.

The chain joins TRBV30 to TRBJ1-3; D gene uncertain. V was clipped by 3 bases and J by 1 base, with 10 bases between them. CDR3 size: 14 residues. The germline V gene has CDR1 GTSNPN and CDR2 SVGIG (reference sequence). Here the CDR3 DNA reads TGTGCCTGGAGGAGCCCCGCTTCTGGAAACACCATATATTTT. Amino acids: CAWRSPASGNTIYF.

This clonotype was recorded at least ten times. The rearrangement uses TRBV15 and TRBJ1-4; D may be TRBD1 (5 bases). This CDR3 has 15 residues. Germline assignment: CDR1 LNHNV and CDR2 YYDKDF (reference sequence). V was pared by 0 bases and J by 7 bases, with 12 bases between. CDR3 sequence (DNA): TGTGCCACCAGCAGAGAAGGAGGGGCGGGTGAAAAACTGTTTTTT. It encodes CATSREGGAGEKLFF.

This clonotype appeared a few times. The V gene is TRBV12-3 or TRBV12-4, the J gene TRBJ1-4; D is uncertain. This CDR3 is 13 amino acids long. V lost 8 bases to trimming and J lost 12 bases, with 19 bases between them. CDR3 amino acids: CASSPGEGRELFF. Here the CDR3 DNA reads TGTGCCAGCTCCCCCGGGGAGGGAAGGGAACTGTTTTTT.

This clonotype was detected many times. The V and J genes are TRBV20-1 and TRBJ2-4; TRBD2 agrees at 7 bases. Germline V lookup: CDR1 DFQATT, CDR2 SNEGSKA (reference sequence). The CDR3 consists of 13 residues. Trimming at V came to 4 bases and at J to 8 bases, leaving 8 bases not matched to a gene. The CDR3 reads CSAIAGAGDIQYF. As DNA, the CDR3 is TGCAGTGCTATTGCCGGGGCGGGGGACATTCAGTACTTC.

A note on this clonotype: A much larger clone differs from this one at a single base, so this may be a read error. In this CDR3 the conserved last residue, phenylalanine or tryptophan, is missing, so a read error is likely. The chain uses TRBV10-3 and TRBJ1-6; D perhaps matches TRBD1 (5 bases). The germline V gene encodes CDR1 ENHRY and CDR2 SYGVKD. This CDR3 has 13 amino acids. V was cut by 8 bases and J by 6 bases, with 11 bases left in between. CDR3 residues: CAIQTDLNSPLHL. Here the CDR3 DNA reads TGTGCCATCCAGACAGATCTTAATTCACCCCTCCACCTT.

This clonotype was detected only a few times. CDR3 loop: CASSLWGESYEQYF. The CDR3 DNA is TGTGCCAGCAGTTTATGGGGGGAATCCTACGAGCAGTACTTC. J is TRBJ2-7 and V is TRBV27, with a weak D call TRBD2 (6 bases). The CDR3 is 14 residues long. Germline CDR1 reads MNHEY; CDR2 reads SMNVEV (reference sequence). The ends were cut back, 1 base at V and 1 base at J, with 8 bases in the middle.

CDR3 nucleotide sequence: TGTGCCAGCGCTAACTCTGGGGCCAACGTCCTGACTTTC. Residues: CASANSGANVLTF. The V gene is TRBV3-1, the J gene TRBJ2-6; D remains ambiguous. The CDR3 covers 13 residues. Germline CDR1 is LGHDT and CDR2 is YNNKEL (reference sequence). Between the trimmed V and J ends, which lost 8 bases and 0 bases, there was a span of 5 bases.

V gene TRBV5-1 combines with J gene TRBJ2-3; 11 positions match TRBD2. The CDR3 contains 18 residues. The germline V gene encodes CDR1 SGHRS and CDR2 YFSETQ. With 2 bases clipped from V and 2 bases from J, the junction kept 10 bases outside the gene matches. The CDR3 DNA is TGCGCCAGCAGCTTCCGGCCTAGCGGGGGGCCGATCACAGATACGCAGTATTTT. It specifies CASSFRPSGGPITDTQYF.